In its sample, the clone carrying this TCR beta chain was seen many times. The antigen remains undetermined. The sample belongs to a study of Graves' ophthalmopathy and Graves' hyperthyroidism. Study results and limitations: Blood repertoires reportedly contained most expanded thyroid clonotypes above 0.001 frequency.

RNA served as the template for amplifying TCR beta CDR3 regions. HTBI primers served in a first-round RT-PCR, which a second-round multiplex PCR followed. TCRdb fed the multiplex PCR reads into MiXCR, producing one record per CDR3 protein. The sample lists about 620,000 distinct CDR3 sequences, about 20% occurring once. Patients in the hyperthyroidism group, adults aged 18 to 65, were newly diagnosed, under 2 months' duration. The PBMCs had their origin in approximately 10 ml of fresh peripheral blood. The CDR3 has 13 amino acids. The germline gives CDR1 MDHEN, CDR2 SYDVKM. Trimming pared 8 bases from V and 7 bases from J, leaving 18 bases between.

This clonotype was sampled from a woman aged 18-29 years with stable Graves' hyperthyroidism. Some clones in this sample may be carry-over from other donors' samples. The sample was peripheral blood. The chain links TRBV28 to TRBJ2-7; maybe TRBD1 (6 bases). The CDR3 region is CASHGRVRGEQYF. Here the CDR3 DNA reads TGTGCCAGCCATGGACGGGTGAGGGGGGAGCAGTACTTC.